The rows below give T cell receptor beta chains drawn from one sample of a study of T cell repertoires in cytomegalovirus infection. These receptors are not linked to any known antigen. TCRdb passed the reads through MiXCR, listing each CDR3 protein once. Among about 700,000 distinct CDR3 sequences listed, around a third were seen once. Sequencing was performed on cultured PBMCs, taken from culture after CMV antigen stimulation. These receptors originate from a human donor in good health (CMV status not recorded). Some clones in this sample may be carry-over from other donors' samples. Each CDR3 is given with its conserved first and last residue. The D gene is left open where the match is weak. Part of the rows lack a size; the others show once, few, many or a class for expanded clones.

TRBJ1-2 | TRBV19 | NA | NA | CASSRDGPNYGYTF | TGTGCCAGTAGTCGGGACGGACCTAACTATGGCTACACCTTC
TRBJ2-7 | TRBV7-3 | NA | NA | CASSQGGRRYEQYF | TGTGCCAGCAGCCAGGGGGGAAGGCGCTACGAGCAGTACTTC
TRBJ2-3 | TRBV10-3 | TRBD1 | NA | CAISEGQGHTDTQYF | TGTGCCATCAGTGAGGGACAGGGACACACAGATACGCAGTATTTT
TRBJ1-1 | TRBV6-1 | NA | NA | CAADRGGYTEAFF | TGTGCCGCGGATCGGGGAGGGTACACTGAAGCTTTCTTT
TRBJ2-3 | TRBV7-6 | NA | many | CASSLWPHTDTQYF | TGTGCCAGCAGCTTATGGCCGCACACAGATACGCAGTATTTT
TRBJ2-7 | TRBV29-1 | NA | NA | CSVAPGNLSYEQYF | TGCAGCGTTGCCCCCGGGAACCTATCCTACGAGCAGTACTTC
TRBJ1-3 | TRBV15 | NA | few | CATSREEAGNTIYF | TGTGCCACCAGCAGGGAGGAGGCTGGAAACACCATATATTTT
TRBJ1-5 | TRBV4-1 | NA | NA | CASSQEPSDQPQHF | TGCGCCAGCAGCCAAGAACCAAGTGATCAGCCCCAGCATTTT
TRBJ2-7 | TRBV19 | TRBD2 | few | CASSREWTSGSDEQYF | TGTGCCAGTAGTCGGGAATGGACTAGCGGGAGTGATGAGCAGTACTTC
TRBJ1-4 | TRBV12-3/TRBV12-4 | NA | NA | CASSFQGGKLFF | TGTGCCAGCAGTTTTCAAGGCGGAAAACTGTTTTTT
TRBJ1-1 | TRBV7-9 | NA | few | CASSHFGARGGEAFF | TGTGCCAGCAGCCACTTTGGGGCGAGAGGAGGGGAAGCTTTCTTT
TRBJ2-1 | TRBV4-1 | NA | many | CASTPGSSYNEQFF | TGCGCCAGCACCCCGGGGAGCTCCTACAATGAGCAGTTCTTC
TRBJ2-3 | TRBV6-2/TRBV6-3 | TRBD1 | few | CASRGRDRSTDTQYF | TGTGCCAGCAGAGGAAGGGACAGAAGCACAGATACGCAGTATTTT
TRBJ2-7 | TRBV19 | NA | NA | CASSIGTNNPYEQYF | TGTGCCAGTAGTATTGGTACTAATAATCCCTACGAGCAGTACTTC
TRBJ1-5 | TRBV4-1 | NA | few | CASSLGSGLYSNQPQHF | TGCGCCAGCAGCCTAGGATCCGGACTGTATAGCAATCAGCCCCAGCATTTT
TRBJ2-7 | TRBV19 | NA | NA | CASSSLGSPSYEQYF | TGTGCCAGTAGTTCCCTCGGGAGCCCCTCCTACGAGCAGTACTTC
TRBJ1-1 | TRBV11-2 | NA | NA | CASSLNSWGTEAFF | TGTGCCAGCAGCTTAAATTCGTGGGGCACTGAAGCTTTCTTT
TRBJ2-1 | TRBV7-8 | NA | NA | CASSPLGVGETVYNEQFF | TGTGCCAGCAGCCCCTTAGGTGTGGGGGAGACAGTTTACAATGAGCAGTTCTTC
TRBJ2-1 | TRBV12-3/TRBV12-4 | NA | NA | CASSIQGSSQFF | TGTGCCAGCAGTATACAGGGCTCATCGCAGTTCTTC
TRBJ2-3 | TRBV27 | TRBD2 | few | CASRRTSVRSTDTQYF | TGTGCCAGCAGACGGACTAGCGTACGGAGCACAGATACGCAGTATTTT
TRBJ2-7 | TRBV20-1 | TRBD2 | once | CSATDLAGSYEQYF | TGCAGTGCAACCGATCTAGCGGGATCCTACGAGCAGTACTTC
TRBJ1-1 | TRBV6-2/TRBV6-3 | TRBD1 | NA | CASSYPGQGTYEAFF | TGTGCCAGCAGTTACCCAGGACAGGGGACCTATGAAGCTTTCTTT
TRBJ2-1 | TRBV7-2 | TRBD2 | NA | CASSLALAEQFF | TGTGCCAGCAGCTTAGCACTAGCGGAGCAGTTCTTC
TRBJ1-2 | TRBV6-5 | NA | NA | CASSYSPGGPGYTF | TGTGCCAGCAGTTACTCGCCGGGTGGTCCTGGCTACACCTTC
TRBJ2-7 | TRBV7-8 | NA | many | CASSPRRLRAYEQYF | TGTGCCAGCAGCCCTCGTCGGTTGAGGGCCTACGAGCAGTACTTC
TRBJ1-4 | TRBV19 | NA | NA | CASKEAPRGEKLFF | TGTGCCAGTAAAGAAGCTCCCCGGGGTGAAAAACTGTTTTTT
TRBJ2-3 | TRBV4-1 | TRBD2 | NA | CASSQVLAGGRRTDTQYF | TGCGCCAGCAGCCAAGTATTGGCGGGGGGGCGTCGGACAGATACGCAGTATTTT
TRBJ2-1 | TRBV6-1 | TRBD2 | NA | CASSEGGGAFNEQFF | TGTGCCAGCAGTGAGGGCGGGGGGGCCTTTAATGAGCAGTTCTTC
TRBJ2-5 | TRBV7-2 | NA | many | CASSSYDNQETQYF | TGTGCCAGCAGCTCCTACGACAACCAAGAGACCCAGTACTTC
TRBJ1-4 | TRBV4-1 | NA | NA | CASSQAQGRRAGEKLFF | TGCGCCAGCAGCCAAGCCCAGGGCCGCAGGGCCGGTGAAAAACTGTTTTTT
TRBJ2-1 | TRBV7-6 | TRBD2 | few | CASSGGVNEQFF | TGTGCCAGCAGCGGGGGGGTGAATGAGCAGTTCTTC
TRBJ2-3 | TRBV4-3 | TRBD2 | few | CASSHLGAGADTQYF | TGCGCCAGCAGCCATCTGGGAGCGGGGGCAGATACGCAGTATTTT
TRBJ2-2 | TRBV12-3/TRBV12-4 | NA | many | CASSRGTGELFF | TGTGCCAGCAGTCGGGGAACCGGGGAGCTGTTTTTT
TRBJ1-6 | TRBV7-9 | NA | NA | CASSLAGEYNSPLHF | TGTGCCAGCAGCTTAGCAGGGGAGTATAATTCACCCCTCCACTTT
TRBJ1-1 | TRBV7-2 | TRBD1 | many | CASSYRGSTEAFF | TGTGCCAGCAGTTACAGGGGCAGCACTGAAGCTTTCTTT
TRBJ2-5 | TRBV2 | NA | NA | CASSDWLAGETQYF | TGTGCCAGCAGTGACTGGCTAGCTGGGGAGACCCAGTACTTC
TRBJ1-2 | TRBV2 | TRBD1 | few | CATTSDREVGYTF | TGTGCCACCACCTCTGACAGGGAGGTCGGCTACACCTTC
TRBJ1-2 | TRBV6-5 | NA | NA | CASSYSATYGYTF | TGTGCCAGCAGTTATTCCGCAACTTATGGCTACACCTTC
TRBJ2-1 | TRBV7-9 | NA | NA | CASSPSGADEQFF | TGTGCCAGCAGCCCTTCGGGGGCCGATGAGCAGTTCTTC
TRBJ2-3 | TRBV7-6 | NA | NA | CASRGGLSADTQYF | TGTGCCAGCAGGGGGGGCCTAAGTGCAGATACGCAGTATTTT
TRBJ1-5 | TRBV28 | NA | NA | CASSLPRESNQPQHF | TGTGCCAGCAGTTTGCCAAGGGAGAGCAATCAGCCCCAGCATTTT
TRBJ1-4 | TRBV20-1 | NA | few | CSAPILQGVKLFF | TGCAGTGCCCCTATACTACAGGGAGTAAAACTGTTTTTT
TRBJ1-4 | TRBV12-3/TRBV12-4 | TRBD1 | few | CASSRSQGGREKLFF | TGTGCCAGCAGTAGATCACAGGGGGGGAGGGAAAAACTGTTTTTT
TRBJ1-2 | TRBV6-8 | NA | NA | CASRRGEPHGYTF | TGTGCCAGCAGGAGGGGGGAACCTCATGGCTACACCTTC
TRBJ2-1 | TRBV4-1 | TRBD1 | many | CASRQLLTPGQMSNEQFF | TGCGCCAGCAGACAACTCCTTACTCCGGGACAGATGTCCAATGAGCAGTTCTTC
TRBJ2-1 | TRBV6-2/TRBV6-3 | TRBD2 | NA | CVSSNAGTSGRAPYNEQFF | TGTGTCAGCAGTAACGCCGGGACTAGCGGGAGGGCCCCCTACAATGAGCAGTTCTTC
TRBJ2-3 | TRBV5-4 | TRBD2 | NA | CASSSATSGLSTDTQYF | TGCGCCAGCAGCTCCGCGACTAGCGGGCTTAGCACAGATACGCAGTATTTT
TRBJ1-1 | TRBV7-8 | NA | few | CASSLETRYTEAFF | TGTGCCAGCAGCTTAGAAACCAGGTACACTGAAGCTTTCTTT
TRBJ2-3 | TRBV6-6 | TRBD2 | few | CASSYSGGLAGGGTSDTQYF | TGTGCCAGCAGTTACTCGGGAGGTTTGGCGGGAGGAGGTACCTCAGATACGCAGTATTTT
TRBJ2-7 | TRBV7-8 | NA | few | CASSLVVPEQYF | TGTGCCAGCAGCTTAGTGGTCCCCGAGCAGTACTTC
TRBJ2-2 | TRBV20-1 | NA | once | CSASPSASTGELFF | TGCAGTGCTAGTCCCAGCGCCAGCACCGGGGAGCTGTTTTTT
TRBJ1-3 | TRBV6-5 | NA | few | CASRPTGGSSGNTIYF | TGTGCCAGCAGACCAACCGGAGGGAGCTCTGGAAACACCATATATTTT
TRBJ2-7 | TRBV7-9 | NA | few | CASQPTESYEQYF | TGTGCCAGCCAACCAACGGAGTCCTACGAGCAGTACTTC
TRBJ2-7 | TRBV7-2 | TRBD1 | NA | CASSLVGTGGGWYEQYF | TGTGCCAGCAGCTTAGTAGGGACAGGGGGCGGGTGGTACGAGCAGTACTTC
TRBJ2-2 | TRBV6-2/TRBV6-3 | NA | once | CASSYDWRAGELFF | TGTGCCAGCAGTTACGACTGGAGGGCCGGGGAGCTGTTTTTT
TRBJ1-2 | TRBV4-3 | NA | few | CASSQDFGGRHDGYTF | TGCGCCAGCAGCCAAGATTTTGGAGGGCGGCACGATGGCTACACCTTC
TRBJ2-3 | TRBV6-6 | NA | few | CASRRWGPSTDTQYF | TGTGCCAGCAGGCGGTGGGGACCTAGCACAGATACGCAGTATTTT
TRBJ2-3 | TRBV20-1 | TRBD2 | NA | CSALLAASTDTQYF | TGCAGTGCTTTACTAGCGGCTAGCACAGATACGCAGTATTTT
TRBJ2-1 | TRBV19 | NA | NA | CASSVGTQSYNEQFF | TGTGCCAGTAGTGTCGGGACCCAATCCTACAATGAGCAGTTCTTC